This T cell receptor beta chain is from a study of T cells in Graves' hyperthyroidism and ophthalmopathy (dated by TCRdb to between 2018 and 2021). Looking at the study overall: Peripheral blood was collected at initial diagnosis, before any treatment. The study also compared thyroid tissue and blood T-cell repertoires from a handful of Graves' hyperthyroidism patients. A discovery cohort of about a hundred patients, roughly 43 with Graves' ophthalmopathy and fewer than 65 with stable Graves' hyperthyroidism, was used to find distinguishing TCR V-J signatures. The approximately 100 discovery patients were randomly divided into training and test sets at a 7:3 ratio. The paper reports TCR Vbeta CDR3 sequencing of some 140 peripheral blood samples: under 45 ophthalmopathy, about 75 hyperthyroidism and approximately 17 progressor patients. Prospective prediction of ophthalmopathy was tested in an independent validation cohort consisting of under 20 hyperthyroidism patients and 17 patients who later progressed to ophthalmopathy. Following sampling, methimazole starting at 30 mg daily was given to hyperthyroidism patients, and high-dose intravenous methylprednisolone was given to ophthalmopathy patients.

The TCR beta CDR3 regions were amplified from the RNA transcripts. The TCR CDR3 was subjected to a first round of RT-PCR using the HTBI primer set and the Qiagen OneStep RT-PCR kit. Libraries were constructed in a second round of multiplex PCR, after which size selection and purification were performed. The libraries were sequenced on an Illumina HiSeq2000 using paired-end 100 bp reads. The paper's processing steps were these. SOAPnuke was used to process the raw data, removing reads that contained adapters or uncalled bases, had a mean Phred below 15, or lacked an exact match to the constant primer or identifier. High-quality paired reads were merged with COPE v1.2.5, and unique nucleotide sequences were defined as clonotypes. MiTCR v1.1 was used to align the clonotypes against IMGT TRBV, TRBD and TRBJ reference segments. The analysis included only V-J combinations with a frequency above 0.0001, which together covered approximately 99% of the repertoires. A TCS score was defined as the ratio between F50 (clonal expansion) and ExV (chaos), using BLOSUM62-based TCRdist between CDR3 peptides within each V-J. Welch's t-statistics and random forest reduced around 510 V-J features to roughly 13, which were used in a naive Bayes classifier (R e1071). Using fastp trimming at Q25 and MiXCR clonotype assembly, TCRdb reanalyzed the public sequencing data and kept in-frame beta chains. A single entry per CDR3 protein holds the most common genes and DNA from its merged rows. TCRdb, rather than the study authors, made the V and J calls. A total of 380,000 or so distinct CDR3 sequences appear in this sample, about 19% of them only once. 3% to 4% of the sample lies in the top ten.

The germline V gene (reference sequence) provides CDR1 DFQATT and CDR2 SNEGSKA. Spanning cysteine to phenylalanine, the CDR3 consists of 14 amino acids. Only CDR3 DNA is held: 42 bases, read in frame from base 1. V is shortened by 0 bases, J by 3 bases, and the region joining them spans 11 bases. This clonotype has ten or more counts. Its antigen is unknown. No qualities accompany the bases; no much larger clone lies one base away. General findings and caveats noted by the study authors: In validation, progression to ophthalmopathy was predicted by the model with 70% to 71% sensitivity and 72.22% specificity, a median of 6.5 months before onset. No statistical method was used to fix the sample size in advance, and group allocation was not hidden from the investigators. A model built on a 13 V-J signature distinguished ophthalmopathy from stable hyperthyroidism, reaching 87.88% sensitivity and about 81% specificity in cross-validation and 80%/75% in testing. Blood samples also contained most of the expanded thyroid clonotypes (frequency above 0.001), which suggests that blood repertoires may reflect thyroid immune responses.

Stable Graves' hyperthyroidism was defined as the absence of progression to ophthalmopathy over 18 months of follow-up. Hyperthyroidism patients were newly diagnosed, with disease duration under 2 months, and aged 18 to 65 years. Patients with uncontrolled infections, other autoimmune diseases, pregnancy or lactation were excluded. Diagnoses relied on clinical symptoms, serum thyroxine and TRAb, thyroid ultrasound and orbital computed tomography. PBMCs were isolated from approximately 10 ml of fresh peripheral blood by Ficoll-Paque density gradient centrifugation. Total RNA was extracted using Trizol reagent, and RNA quality was assessed on an Agilent 2100 Bioanalyzer.

Specimen: blood. The sequence derives from a woman aged 18-35 years with Graves' hyperthyroidism. The chain employs TRBV20-1 and TRBJ1-2; the D gene is not confidently resolved. The DNA is TGCAGTGCTAGAGACCCGTGGCCGGACTATGGCTACACCTTC. Translated, it gives CSARDPWPDYGYTF.